This TCR beta chain was recorded in a study of CD8 T cells in Susac syndrome. The CDR3 is made up of 13 amino acids. Between the trimmed V and J ends, which lost 0 bases and 3 bases, there was a span of 3 bases. Germline V gives CDR1 MNHEY, CDR2 SVGAGI. RNA totalling roughly 0.45 to 1 ug underwent reverse transcription with random hexamers. MiXCR, applied by TCRdb to the immunoSEQ multiplex PCR reads, yields one record per CDR3 protein. The repertoire holds some 100,000 distinct CDR3 sequences, 90% to 96% seen once, with 0.075% to 0.1% in the top ten. The chain joins TRBV6-5 to TRBJ1-5; D is ambiguous. The clonotype comes from a human donor in good health. Input material: CD4+ T cells from PBMCs. In DNA, the CDR3 is TGTGCCAGCAGTTACTCGAACAATCAGCCCCAGCATTTT. Its protein product is CASSYSNNQPQHF.